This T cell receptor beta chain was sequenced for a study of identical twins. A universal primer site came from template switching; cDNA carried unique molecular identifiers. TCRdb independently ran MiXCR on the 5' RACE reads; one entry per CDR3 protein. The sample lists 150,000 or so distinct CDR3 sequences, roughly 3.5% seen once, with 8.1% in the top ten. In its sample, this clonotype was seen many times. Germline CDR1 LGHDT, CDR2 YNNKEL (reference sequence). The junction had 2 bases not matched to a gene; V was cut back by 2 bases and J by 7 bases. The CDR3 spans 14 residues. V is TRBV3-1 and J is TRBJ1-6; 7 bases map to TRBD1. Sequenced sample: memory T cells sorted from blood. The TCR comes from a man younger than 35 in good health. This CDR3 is CASSQRDSNSPLHF. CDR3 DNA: TGTGCCAGCAGCCAAAGGGACAGCAATTCACCCCTCCACTTT.